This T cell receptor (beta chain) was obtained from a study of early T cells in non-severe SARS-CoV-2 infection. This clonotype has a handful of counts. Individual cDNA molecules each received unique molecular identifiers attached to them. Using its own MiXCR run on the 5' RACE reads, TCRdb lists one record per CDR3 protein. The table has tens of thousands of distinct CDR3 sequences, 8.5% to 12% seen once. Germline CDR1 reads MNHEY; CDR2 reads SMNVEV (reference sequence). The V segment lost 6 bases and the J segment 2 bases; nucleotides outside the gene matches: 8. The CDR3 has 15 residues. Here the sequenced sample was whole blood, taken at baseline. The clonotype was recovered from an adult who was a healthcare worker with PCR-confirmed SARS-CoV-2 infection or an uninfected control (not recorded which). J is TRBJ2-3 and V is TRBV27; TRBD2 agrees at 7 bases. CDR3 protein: CASRNPREYTDTQYF. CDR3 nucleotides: TGTGCCAGCAGAAACCCGCGGGAGTACACAGATACGCAGTATTTT.